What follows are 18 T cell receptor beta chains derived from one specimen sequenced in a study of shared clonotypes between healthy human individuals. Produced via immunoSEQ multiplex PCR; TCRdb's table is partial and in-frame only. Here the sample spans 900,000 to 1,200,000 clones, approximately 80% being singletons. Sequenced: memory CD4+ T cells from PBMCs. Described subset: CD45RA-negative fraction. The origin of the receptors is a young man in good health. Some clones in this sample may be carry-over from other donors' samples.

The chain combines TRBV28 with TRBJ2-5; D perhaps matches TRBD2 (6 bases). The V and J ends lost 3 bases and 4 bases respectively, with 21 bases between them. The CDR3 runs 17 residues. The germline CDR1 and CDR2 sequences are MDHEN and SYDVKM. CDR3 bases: TGTGCCAGCAGTTTCCTGTCTGGGCGGGATGGAGGAGAGACCCAGTACTTC. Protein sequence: CASSFLSGRDGGETQYF.

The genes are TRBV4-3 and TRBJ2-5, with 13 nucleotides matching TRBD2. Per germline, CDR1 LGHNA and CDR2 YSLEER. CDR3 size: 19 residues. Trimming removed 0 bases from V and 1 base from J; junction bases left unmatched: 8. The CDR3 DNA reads TGCGCCAGCAGCCAAGAGGAGGGCGGGACTAGCGGGATCCAAGAGACCCAGTACTTC. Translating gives CASSQEEGGTSGIQETQYF.

The CDR3 DNA sequence: TGTGCCAGCAGCCGCGGCCGCAGAAACTATGGCTACACCTTC. Protein sequence: CASSRGRRNYGYTF. The rearrangement links TRBV7-2 to TRBJ1-2; D is uncertain. From germline, CDR1 is SGHTA and CDR2 FQGNSA. The CDR3 is 14 amino acids. The ends were cut back, 5 bases at V and 2 bases at J, with 12 bases in the middle.

The CDR3 region is CASDTGGSGNTIYF. The CDR3 DNA reads as TGTGCCAGCGACACAGGGGGCTCTGGAAACACCATATATTTT. The chain carries TRBV9 and TRBJ1-3; 8 nucleotides match TRBD1. The CDR3 consists of 14 residues. The germline V gene encodes CDR1 SGDLS and CDR2 YYNGEE. The V and J ends lost 7 bases and 0 bases, in that order; junction bases with no gene match: 3.

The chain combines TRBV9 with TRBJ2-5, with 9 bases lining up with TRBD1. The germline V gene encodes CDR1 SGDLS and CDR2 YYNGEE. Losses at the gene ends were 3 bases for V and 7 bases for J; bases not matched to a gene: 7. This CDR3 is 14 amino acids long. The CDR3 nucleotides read TGTGCCAGCAGCGCCCAGGACAGGGGAGGGACCCAGTACTTC. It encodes CASSAQDRGGTQYF.

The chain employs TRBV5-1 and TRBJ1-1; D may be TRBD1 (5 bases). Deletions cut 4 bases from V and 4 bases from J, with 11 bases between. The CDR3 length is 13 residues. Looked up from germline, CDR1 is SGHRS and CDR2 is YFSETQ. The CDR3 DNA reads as TGCGCCAGCAGCATGGGACGACGCACTGAAGCTTTCTTT. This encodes CASSMGRRTEAFF. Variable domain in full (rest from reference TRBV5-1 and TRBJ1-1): KAGVTQTPRYLIKTRGQQVTLSCSPISGHRSVSWYQQTPGQGLQFLFEYFSETQRNKGNFPGRFSGRQFSNSRSEMNVSTLELGDSALYLCASSMGRRTEAFFGQGTRLTVV.

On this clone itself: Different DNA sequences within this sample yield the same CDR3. The CDR3 bases are TGTGCCAGCAGTTTAGAGGGGGCGCGGGGCTACACCTTC. It codes for CASSLEGARGYTF. The chain employs TRBV28 and TRBJ1-2, with 7 bases that match TRBD1. There are 13 residues in the CDR3. Germline V lookup: CDR1 MDHEN, CDR2 SYDVKM. With 2 bases clipped from V and 8 bases from J, the junction kept 5 bases outside the gene matches.

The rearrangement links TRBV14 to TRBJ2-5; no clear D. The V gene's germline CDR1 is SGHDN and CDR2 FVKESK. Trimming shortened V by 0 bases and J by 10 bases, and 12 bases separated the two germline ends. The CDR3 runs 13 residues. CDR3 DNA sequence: TGTGCCAGCAGCCAAGAATCGTGGCGTGGCCAGTACTTC. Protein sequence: CASSQESWRGQYF.

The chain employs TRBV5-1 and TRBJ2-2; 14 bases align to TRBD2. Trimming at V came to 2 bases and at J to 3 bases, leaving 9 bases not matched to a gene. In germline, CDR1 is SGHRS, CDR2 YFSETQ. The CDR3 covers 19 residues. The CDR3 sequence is CASSFLGTSGRTDTGELFF. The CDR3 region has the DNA TGCGCCAGCAGCTTCCTTGGGACTAGCGGGAGAACCGACACCGGGGAGCTGTTTTTT. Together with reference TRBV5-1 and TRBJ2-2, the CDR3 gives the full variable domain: KAGVTQTPRYLIKTRGQQVTLSCSPISGHRSVSWYQQTPGQGLQFLFEYFSETQRNKGNFPGRFSGRQFSNSRSEMNVSTLELGDSALYLCASSFLGTSGRTDTGELFFGEGSRLTVL.

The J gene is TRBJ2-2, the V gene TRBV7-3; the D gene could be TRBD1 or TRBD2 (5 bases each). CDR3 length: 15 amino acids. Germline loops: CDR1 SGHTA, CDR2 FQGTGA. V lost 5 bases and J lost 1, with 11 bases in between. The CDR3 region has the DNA TGTGCCAGCAGCCCGGGGCATTGGAACACCGGGGAGCTGTTTTTT. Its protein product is CASSPGHWNTGELFF.

The CDR3 sequence is CASREGGATGTGELFF. CDR3 nucleotide sequence: TGCGCCAGCAGAGAGGGGGGAGCGACGGGCACCGGGGAGCTGTTTTTT. The chain is built from TRBV5-1 and TRBJ2-2, with D perhaps assigned TRBD1 or TRBD2 (6 bases each). Between the trimmed V and J ends, which lost 5 bases and 4 bases, there was a span of 18 bases. The CDR3 loop spans 16 amino acids. The germline V gene has CDR1 SGHRS and CDR2 YFSETQ.

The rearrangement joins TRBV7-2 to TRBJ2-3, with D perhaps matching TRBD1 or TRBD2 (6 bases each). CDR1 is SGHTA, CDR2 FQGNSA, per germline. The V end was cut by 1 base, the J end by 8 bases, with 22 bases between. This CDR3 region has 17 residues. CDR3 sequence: CASSLVGPGAPPGTQYF. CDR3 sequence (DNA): TGTGCCAGCAGCTTAGTTGGGCCGGGGGCTCCCCCGGGTACGCAGTATTTT.

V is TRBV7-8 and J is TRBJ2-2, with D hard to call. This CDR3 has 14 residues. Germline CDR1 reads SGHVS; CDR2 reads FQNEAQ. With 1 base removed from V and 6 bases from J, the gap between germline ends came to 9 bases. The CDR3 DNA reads TGTGCCAGCAGCTTAGTTGGTTTTTCCGGGGAGCTGTTTTTT. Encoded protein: CASSLVGFSGELFF.

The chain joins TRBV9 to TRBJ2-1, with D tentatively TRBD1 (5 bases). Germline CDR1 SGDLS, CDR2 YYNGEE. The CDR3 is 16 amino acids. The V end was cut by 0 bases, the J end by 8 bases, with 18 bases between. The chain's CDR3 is CASSVVQGYGGDEQFF. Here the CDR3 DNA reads TGTGCCAGCAGCGTAGTCCAGGGTTATGGCGGCGATGAGCAGTTCTTC.

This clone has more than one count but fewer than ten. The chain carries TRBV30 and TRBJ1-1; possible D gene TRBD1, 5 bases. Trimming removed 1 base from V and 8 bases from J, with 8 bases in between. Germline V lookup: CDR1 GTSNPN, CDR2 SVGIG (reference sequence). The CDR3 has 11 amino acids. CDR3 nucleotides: TGTGCCTGGAGTGGGGCAGGGGAAGCTTTCTTT. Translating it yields CAWSGAGEAFF. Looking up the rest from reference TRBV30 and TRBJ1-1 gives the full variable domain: SQTIHQWPATLVQPVGSPLSLECTVEGTSNPNLYWYRQAAGRGLQLLFYSVGIGQISSEVPQNLSASRPQDRQFILSSKKLLLSDSGFYLCAWSGAGEAFFGQGTRLTVV.

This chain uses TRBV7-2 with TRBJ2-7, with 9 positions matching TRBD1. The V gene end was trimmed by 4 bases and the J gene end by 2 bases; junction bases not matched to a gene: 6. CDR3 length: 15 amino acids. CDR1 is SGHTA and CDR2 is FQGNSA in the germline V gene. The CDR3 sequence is CASSYDRDRAYEQYF. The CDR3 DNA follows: TGTGCCAGCAGCTACGACCGGGACAGGGCCTACGAGCAGTACTTC.

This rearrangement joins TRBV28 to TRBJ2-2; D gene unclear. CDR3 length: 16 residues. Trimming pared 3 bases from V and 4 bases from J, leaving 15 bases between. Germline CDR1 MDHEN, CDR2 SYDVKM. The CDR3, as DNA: TGTGCCAGCAGTTTTCGGAAGGGTTGGGGCACCGGGGAGCTGTTTTTT. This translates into CASSFRKGWGTGELFF.

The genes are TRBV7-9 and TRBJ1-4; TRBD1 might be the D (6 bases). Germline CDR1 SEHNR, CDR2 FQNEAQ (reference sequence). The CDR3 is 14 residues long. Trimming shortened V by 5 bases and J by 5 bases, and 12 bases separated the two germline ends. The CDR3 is CASSPGGGNEKLFF. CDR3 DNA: TGTGCCAGCAGCCCCGGGGGCGGGAATGAAAAACTGTTTTTT. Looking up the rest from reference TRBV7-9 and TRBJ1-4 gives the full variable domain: DTGVSQNPRHKITKRGQNVTFRCDPISEHNRLYWYRQTLGQGPEFLTYFQNEAQLEKSRLLSDRFSAERPKGSFSTLEIQRTEQGDSAMYLCASSPGGGNEKLFFGSGTQLSVL.